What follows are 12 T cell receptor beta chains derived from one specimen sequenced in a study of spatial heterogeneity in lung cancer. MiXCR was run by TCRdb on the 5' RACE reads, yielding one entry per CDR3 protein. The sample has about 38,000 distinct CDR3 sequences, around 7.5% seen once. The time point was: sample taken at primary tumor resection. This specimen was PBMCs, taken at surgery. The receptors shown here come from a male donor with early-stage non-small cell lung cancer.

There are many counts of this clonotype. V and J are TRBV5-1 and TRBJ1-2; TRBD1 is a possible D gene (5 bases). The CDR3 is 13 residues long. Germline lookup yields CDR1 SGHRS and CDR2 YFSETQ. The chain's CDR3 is CATRADSNYGYTF. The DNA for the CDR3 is TGCGCTACCAGGGCAGATTCAAACTATGGCTACACCTTC.

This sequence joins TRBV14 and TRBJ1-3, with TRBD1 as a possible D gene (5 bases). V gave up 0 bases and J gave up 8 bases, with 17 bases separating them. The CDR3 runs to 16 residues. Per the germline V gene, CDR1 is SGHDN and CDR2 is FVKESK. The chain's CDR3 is CASSQERNRFDHTIYF. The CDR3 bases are TGTGCCAGCAGCCAAGAAAGGAACAGGTTTGATCACACCATATATTTT. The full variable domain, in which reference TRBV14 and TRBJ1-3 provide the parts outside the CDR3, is EAGVTQFPSHSVIEKGQTVTLRCDPISGHDNLYWYRRVMGKEIKFLLHFVKESKQDESGMPNNRFLAERTGGTYSTLKVQPAELEDSGVYFCASSQERNRFDHTIYFGEGSWLTVV.

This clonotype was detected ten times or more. The CDR3 DNA reads as TGTGCCAGCAGCTCTTGGCAGGCGAACACCGGGGAGCTGTTTTTT. This translates into CASSSWQANTGELFF. The V and J genes are TRBV7-2 and TRBJ2-2; D not resolved. The CDR3 runs 15 residues. CDR1 is SGHTA, CDR2 FQGNSA, per germline. Trimming left V 4 bases short and J 0 bases short, with 9 bases between.

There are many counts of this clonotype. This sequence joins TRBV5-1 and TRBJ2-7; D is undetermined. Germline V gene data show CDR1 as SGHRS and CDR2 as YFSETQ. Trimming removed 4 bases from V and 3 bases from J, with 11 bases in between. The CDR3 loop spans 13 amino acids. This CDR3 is CASSRADGYEQYF. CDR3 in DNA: TGCGCCAGCAGCAGGGCGGACGGCTACGAGCAGTACTTC.

CDR3 protein: CASSLTGQGTDTQYF. CDR3 DNA sequence: TGTGCCAGCAGCTTAACGGGACAGGGGACAGATACGCAGTATTTT. The chain is built from TRBV9 and TRBJ2-3, with 10 bases aligning to TRBD1. The CDR3 loop spans 15 amino acids. CDR1 is SGDLS, CDR2 YYNGEE, per germline. J was trimmed by 3 bases and V by 4 bases; bases with no gene match: 5.

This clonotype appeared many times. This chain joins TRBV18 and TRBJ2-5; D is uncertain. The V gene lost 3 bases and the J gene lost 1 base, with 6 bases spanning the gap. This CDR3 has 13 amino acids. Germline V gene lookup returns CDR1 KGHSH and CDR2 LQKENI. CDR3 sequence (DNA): TGTGCCAGCTCACCCCCAGTCCAAGAGACCCAGTACTTC. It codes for CASSPPVQETQYF.

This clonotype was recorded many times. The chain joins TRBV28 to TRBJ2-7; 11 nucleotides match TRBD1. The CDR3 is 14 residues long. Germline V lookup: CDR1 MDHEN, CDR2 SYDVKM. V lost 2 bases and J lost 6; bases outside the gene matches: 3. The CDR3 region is CASSLEGQGVEQYV. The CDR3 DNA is TGTGCCAGCAGTTTAGAGGGACAGGGGGTCGAGCAGTACGTC.

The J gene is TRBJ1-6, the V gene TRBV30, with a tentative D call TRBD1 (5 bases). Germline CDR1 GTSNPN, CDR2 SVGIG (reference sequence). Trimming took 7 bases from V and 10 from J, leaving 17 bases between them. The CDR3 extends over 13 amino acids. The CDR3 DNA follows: TGTGCCTCCAAGCGGGGGAGTAGGTCACCCCTCCACTTT. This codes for CASKRGSRSPLHF.

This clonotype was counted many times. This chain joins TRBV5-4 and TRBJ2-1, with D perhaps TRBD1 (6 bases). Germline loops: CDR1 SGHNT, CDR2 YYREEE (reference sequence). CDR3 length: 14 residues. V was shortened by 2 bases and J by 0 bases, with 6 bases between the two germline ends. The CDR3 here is CASSLGGSYNEQFF. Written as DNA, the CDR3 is TGTGCCAGCAGCTTAGGGGGCTCCTACAATGAGCAGTTCTTC.

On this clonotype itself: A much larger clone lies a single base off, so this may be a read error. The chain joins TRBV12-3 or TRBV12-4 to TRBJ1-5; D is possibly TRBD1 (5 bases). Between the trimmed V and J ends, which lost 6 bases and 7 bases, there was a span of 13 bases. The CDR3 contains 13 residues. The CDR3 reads CASSGQHEQPQHF. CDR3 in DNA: TGTGCCAGCAGCGGACAACACGAGCAGCCCCAGCATTTT.

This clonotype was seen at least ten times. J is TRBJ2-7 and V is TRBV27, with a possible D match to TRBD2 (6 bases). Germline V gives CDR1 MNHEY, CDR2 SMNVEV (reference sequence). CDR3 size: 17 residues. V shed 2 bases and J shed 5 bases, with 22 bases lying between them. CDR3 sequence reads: CASSLGSLAGYRNEQYF. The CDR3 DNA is TGTGCCAGCAGTTTAGGCTCGCTGGCGGGGTACCGAAACGAGCAGTACTTC.

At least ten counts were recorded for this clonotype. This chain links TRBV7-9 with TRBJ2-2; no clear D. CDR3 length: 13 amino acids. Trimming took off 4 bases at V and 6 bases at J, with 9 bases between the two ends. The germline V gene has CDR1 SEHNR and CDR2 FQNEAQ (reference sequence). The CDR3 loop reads CASSSSGPGELFF. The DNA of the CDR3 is TGTGCCAGCAGCTCCTCCGGCCCCGGGGAGCTGTTTTTT.